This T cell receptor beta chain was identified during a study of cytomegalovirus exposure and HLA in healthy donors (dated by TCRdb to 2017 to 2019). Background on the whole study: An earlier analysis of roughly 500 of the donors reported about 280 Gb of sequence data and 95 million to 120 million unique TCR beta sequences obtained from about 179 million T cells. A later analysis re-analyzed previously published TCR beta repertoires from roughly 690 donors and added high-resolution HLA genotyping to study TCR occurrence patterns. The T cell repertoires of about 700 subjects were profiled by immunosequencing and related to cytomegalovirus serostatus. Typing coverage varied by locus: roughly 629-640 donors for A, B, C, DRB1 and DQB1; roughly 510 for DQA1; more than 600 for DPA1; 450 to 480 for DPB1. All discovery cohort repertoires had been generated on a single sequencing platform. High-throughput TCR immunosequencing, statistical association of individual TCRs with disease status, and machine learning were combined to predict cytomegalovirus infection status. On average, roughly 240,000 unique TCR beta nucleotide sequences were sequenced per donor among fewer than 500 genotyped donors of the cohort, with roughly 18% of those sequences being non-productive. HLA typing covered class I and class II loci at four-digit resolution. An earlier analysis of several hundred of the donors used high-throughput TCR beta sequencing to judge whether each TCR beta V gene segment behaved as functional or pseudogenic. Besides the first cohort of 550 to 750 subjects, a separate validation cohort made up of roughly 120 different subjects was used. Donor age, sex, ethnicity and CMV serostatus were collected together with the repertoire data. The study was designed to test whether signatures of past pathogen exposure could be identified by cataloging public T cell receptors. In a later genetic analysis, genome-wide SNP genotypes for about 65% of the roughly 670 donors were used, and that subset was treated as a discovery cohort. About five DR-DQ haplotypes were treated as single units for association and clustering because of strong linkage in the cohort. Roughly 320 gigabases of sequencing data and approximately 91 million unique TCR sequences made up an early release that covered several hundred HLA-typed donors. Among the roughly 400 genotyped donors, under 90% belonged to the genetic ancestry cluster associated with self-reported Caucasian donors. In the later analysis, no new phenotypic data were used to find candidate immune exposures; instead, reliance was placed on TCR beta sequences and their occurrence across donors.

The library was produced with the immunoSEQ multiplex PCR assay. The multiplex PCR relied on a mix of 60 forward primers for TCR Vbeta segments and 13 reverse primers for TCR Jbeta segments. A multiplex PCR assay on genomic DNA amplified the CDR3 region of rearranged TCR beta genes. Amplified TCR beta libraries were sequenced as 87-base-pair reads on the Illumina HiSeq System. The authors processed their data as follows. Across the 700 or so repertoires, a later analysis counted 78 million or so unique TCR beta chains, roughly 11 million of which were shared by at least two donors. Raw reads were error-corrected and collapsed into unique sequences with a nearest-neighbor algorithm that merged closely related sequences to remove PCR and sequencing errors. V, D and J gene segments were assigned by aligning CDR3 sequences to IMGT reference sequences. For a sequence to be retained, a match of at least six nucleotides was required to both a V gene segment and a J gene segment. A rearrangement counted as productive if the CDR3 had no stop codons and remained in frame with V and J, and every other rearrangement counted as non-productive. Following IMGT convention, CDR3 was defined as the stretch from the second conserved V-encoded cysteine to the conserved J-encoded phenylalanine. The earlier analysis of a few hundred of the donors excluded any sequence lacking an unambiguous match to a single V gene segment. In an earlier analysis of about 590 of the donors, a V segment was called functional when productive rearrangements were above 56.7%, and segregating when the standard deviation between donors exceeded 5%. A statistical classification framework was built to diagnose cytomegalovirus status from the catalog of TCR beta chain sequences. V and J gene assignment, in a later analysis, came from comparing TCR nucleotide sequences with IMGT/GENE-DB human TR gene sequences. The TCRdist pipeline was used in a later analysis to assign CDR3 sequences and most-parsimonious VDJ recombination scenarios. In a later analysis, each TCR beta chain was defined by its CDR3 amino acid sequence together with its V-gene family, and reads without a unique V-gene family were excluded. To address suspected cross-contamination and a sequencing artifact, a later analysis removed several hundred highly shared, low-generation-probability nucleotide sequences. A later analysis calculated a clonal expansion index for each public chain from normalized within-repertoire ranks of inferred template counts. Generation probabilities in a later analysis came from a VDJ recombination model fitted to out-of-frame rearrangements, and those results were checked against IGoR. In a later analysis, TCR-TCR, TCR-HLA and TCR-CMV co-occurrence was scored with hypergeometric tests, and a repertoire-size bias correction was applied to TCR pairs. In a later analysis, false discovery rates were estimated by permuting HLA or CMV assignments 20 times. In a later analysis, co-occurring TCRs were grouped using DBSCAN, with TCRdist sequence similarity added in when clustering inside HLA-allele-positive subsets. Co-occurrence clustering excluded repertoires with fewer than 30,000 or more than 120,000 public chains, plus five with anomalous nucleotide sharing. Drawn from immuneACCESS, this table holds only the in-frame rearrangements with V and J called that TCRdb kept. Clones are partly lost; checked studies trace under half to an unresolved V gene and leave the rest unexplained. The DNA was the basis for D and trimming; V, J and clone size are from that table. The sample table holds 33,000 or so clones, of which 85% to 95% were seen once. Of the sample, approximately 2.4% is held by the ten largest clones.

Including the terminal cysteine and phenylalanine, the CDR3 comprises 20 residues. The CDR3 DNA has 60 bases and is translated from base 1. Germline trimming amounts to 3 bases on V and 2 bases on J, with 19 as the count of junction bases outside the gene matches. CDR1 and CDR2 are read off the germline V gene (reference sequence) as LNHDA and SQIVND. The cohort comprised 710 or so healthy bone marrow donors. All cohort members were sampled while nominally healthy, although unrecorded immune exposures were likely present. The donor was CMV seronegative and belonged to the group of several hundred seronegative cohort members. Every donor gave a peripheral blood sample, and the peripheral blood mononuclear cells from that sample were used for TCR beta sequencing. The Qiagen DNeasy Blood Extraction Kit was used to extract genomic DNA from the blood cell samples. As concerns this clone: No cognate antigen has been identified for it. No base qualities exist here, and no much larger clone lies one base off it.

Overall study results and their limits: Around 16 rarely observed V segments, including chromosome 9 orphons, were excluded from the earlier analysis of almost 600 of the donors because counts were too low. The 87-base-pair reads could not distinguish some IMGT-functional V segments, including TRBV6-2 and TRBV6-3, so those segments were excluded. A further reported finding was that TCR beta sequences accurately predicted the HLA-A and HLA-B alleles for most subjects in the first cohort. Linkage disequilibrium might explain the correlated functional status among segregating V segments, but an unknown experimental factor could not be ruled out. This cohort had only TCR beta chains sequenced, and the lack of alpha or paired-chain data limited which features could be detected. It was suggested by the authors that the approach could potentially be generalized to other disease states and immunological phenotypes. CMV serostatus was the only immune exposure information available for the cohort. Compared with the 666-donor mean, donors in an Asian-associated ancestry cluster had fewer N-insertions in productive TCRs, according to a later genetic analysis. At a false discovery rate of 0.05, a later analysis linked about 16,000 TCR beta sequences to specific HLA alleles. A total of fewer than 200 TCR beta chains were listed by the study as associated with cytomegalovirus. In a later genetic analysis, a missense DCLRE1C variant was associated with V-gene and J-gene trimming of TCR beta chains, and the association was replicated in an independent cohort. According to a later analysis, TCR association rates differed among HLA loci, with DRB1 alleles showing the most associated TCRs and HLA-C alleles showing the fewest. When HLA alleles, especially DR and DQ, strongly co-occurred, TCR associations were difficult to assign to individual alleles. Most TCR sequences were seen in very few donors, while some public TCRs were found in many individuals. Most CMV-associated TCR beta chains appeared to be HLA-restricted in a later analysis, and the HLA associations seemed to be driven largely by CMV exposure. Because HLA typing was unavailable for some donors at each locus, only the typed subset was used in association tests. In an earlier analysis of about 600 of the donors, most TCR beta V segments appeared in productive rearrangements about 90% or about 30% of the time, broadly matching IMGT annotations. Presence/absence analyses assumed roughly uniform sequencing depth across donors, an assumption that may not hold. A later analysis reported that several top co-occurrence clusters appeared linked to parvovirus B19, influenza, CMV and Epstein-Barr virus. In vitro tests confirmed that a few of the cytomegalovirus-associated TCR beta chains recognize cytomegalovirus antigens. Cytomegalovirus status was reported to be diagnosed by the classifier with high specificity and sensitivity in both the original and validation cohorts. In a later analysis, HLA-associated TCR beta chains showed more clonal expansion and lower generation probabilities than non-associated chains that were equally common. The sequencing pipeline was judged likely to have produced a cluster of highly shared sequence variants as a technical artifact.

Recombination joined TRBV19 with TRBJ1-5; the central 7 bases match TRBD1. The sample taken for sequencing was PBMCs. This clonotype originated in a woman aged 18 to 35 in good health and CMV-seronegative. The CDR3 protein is CASSITSGQSGRRGNQPQHF. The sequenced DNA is TGTGCCAGTAGTATTACCTCGGGACAGTCCGGTCGGAGGGGCAATCAGCCCCAGCATTTT.